This T cell receptor (beta chain) emerged from a study of blood T cell repertoires in COVID-19. The overall study: Specimens from acute and convalescent COVID-19 originated in the United States, Italy and Spain. From T cells, B-cell-depleted T cells, or PBMCs came the material, which was cDNA or gDNA.

The germline gives CDR1 MNHEY, CDR2 SMNVEV (reference sequence). Trimming cost V 5 bases and J 6 bases, with 19 bases left between them. The CDR3 has 15 residues. Source study methods: By means of reference gene primer amplification, nucleated cell counts were estimated. Measured with immunoSEQ multiplex PCR; TCRdb has only the in-frame clones, and not every one. D and trimming were read from the DNA, whereas the V and J calls and clone size are those reported in that table. The table lists around 71,000 clones, about 86% of them singletons. This clonotype was sampled from a man aged 65-85 years with acute or convalescent COVID-19. Sequences were obtained from peripheral blood. The V and J genes are TRBV27 and TRBJ2-5; D may be TRBD1 (6 bases). CDR3 nucleotide sequence: TGTGCCAGCAGTCTGGGACACCAAATCGGCAAGACCCAGTACTTC. It specifies CASSLGHQIGKTQYF.